The 27 T cell receptor beta chains listed next were all sequenced from one sample in a study of blood T cells in healthy people across ages. Primers used in a second PCR of about 6 to 12 cycles were a sample-barcoded 5' primer and a J-beta primer mix. TCRdb re-derived calls from the 5' RACE reads in MiXCR, one entry per CDR3 protein. Among about 780,000 distinct CDR3 sequences listed, 35% to 50% were seen once. The sequenced sample consisted of blood. Receptors were obtained from a man older than 75 in good health.

This clonotype was picked up one time. The junction departs from the called germline gene at one end, perhaps through a read error. The CDR3 sequence is CASSTDRDGTQFF. The CDR3 nucleotides are TGTGCTAGCAGCACGGACAGAGATGGGACCCAGTTCTTC. The chain is built from TRBV7-7 and TRBJ2-1; D is perhaps TRBD1 (6 bases). The germline CDR1 and CDR2 sequences are SSHAT and FNYEAQ (reference sequence). The CDR3 spans 13 residues.

The rearrangement links TRBV7-8 to TRBJ2-5, with TRBD2 matching over 13 bases. CDR3 length: 17 amino acids. Germline trimming cut 4 bases from V and 1 base from J; bases unmatched to any gene: 6. Germline CDR1 reads SGHVS; CDR2 reads FQNEAQ. The CDR3, as DNA: TGTGCCAGCAGCTCTACACTAGCGGGGGGGCTCCAAGAGACCCAGTACTTC. It yields the protein CASSSTLAGGLQETQYF.

This clonotype was seen a handful of times. The chain links TRBV14 to TRBJ1-6; 9 bases agree with TRBD1. V lost 5 bases, J lost 9 bases, and 5 bases stayed unmatched. The germline V gene has CDR1 SGHDN and CDR2 FVKESK. This CDR3 comprises 14 residues. The chain's CDR3 is CASSRTGGLSPLHF. The CDR3 bases are TGTGCCAGCAGCAGAACAGGGGGCCTTTCACCCCTCCACTTT.

This rearrangement joins TRBV7-3 to TRBJ2-3; D might be TRBD2 (7 bases). Between the trimmed V and J ends, which lost 4 bases and 0 bases, there was a span of 8 bases. This CDR3 comprises 14 residues. Germline lookup yields CDR1 SGHTA and CDR2 FQGTGA. The CDR3 coding sequence is TGTGCCAGCAGCTGGGGGGGCAGCACAGATACGCAGTATTTT. Protein product: CASSWGGSTDTQYF.

The chain recombines TRBV5-1 with TRBJ2-5; D is possibly TRBD2 (6 bases). The CDR3 covers 15 residues. The V gene lost 3 bases and the J gene lost 11 bases, with 23 bases spanning the gap. Germline-derived CDR1 and CDR2 are SGHRS and YFSETQ. The CDR3 coding sequence is TGCGCCAGCAGCTCCGGGGGTAGGGTAGACAATGAGCAGTACTTC. It yields the protein CASSSGGRVDNEQYF.

This clonotype showed up just a few times. The chain links TRBV5-1 to TRBJ2-2; D may be TRBD1 (6 bases). This CDR3 contains 17 residues. V shed 1 base and J shed 5 bases, with 18 bases lying between them. The germline V gene encodes CDR1 SGHRS and CDR2 YFSETQ. Here the CDR3 DNA reads TGCGCCAGCAGCTTGATCCGGACAGCGGACTTTACCGGGGAGCTGTTTTTT. The encoded protein is CASSLIRTADFTGELFF.

V gene TRBV25-1 combines with J gene TRBJ2-7; D is uncertain. The assigned J gene may be wrong: the sequence end matches TRBJ2-5 better. The CDR3 sequence is 14 residues long. CDR1 and CDR2 (germline): MGHDK, SYGVNS. DNA for the CDR3: TGTGCCAGCAGTGAATACCGGGTTGGGGAGACCCAGTACTTC. Translated: CASSEYRVGETQYF.

Concerning this clonotype itself: A much larger clone lies one base from this, so it may be a read error. CDR3 DNA sequence: TGTGCCAGCAGCTTACAGGGACAGCTCTACGAGCAGTACTTC. It translates to CASSLQGQLYEQYF. The chain combines TRBV7-2 with TRBJ2-7, with 7 bases aligning to TRBD1. From germline, CDR1 is SGHTA and CDR2 FQGNSA. The CDR3 is 14 amino acids. V shed 2 bases and J 3 bases; nucleotides not matched to a gene: 4.

In its sample, this clonotype was seen a few times. V usage is TRBV20-1 and J usage is TRBJ1-2; D is uncertain. Germline V gene lookup returns CDR1 DFQATT and CDR2 SNEGSKA (reference sequence). CDR3 length equals 11 residues. V was clipped by 4 bases and J by 2 bases, with 5 bases between them. The CDR3, as DNA: TGCAGTGCTATCATGAACTATGGCTACACCTTC. This encodes CSAIMNYGYTF.

This clonotype has a single count. One end of the junction fails to match germline, which may point to a read error. This chain uses TRBV5-6 with TRBJ1-6, with D uncertain. The CDR3 length is 14 residues. Germline lookup yields CDR1 SGHDT and CDR2 YYEEEE. CDR3 protein: CASSLGQDDSPPHF. The CDR3 nucleotides are TGTGCCAGCAGCTTGGGGCAGGACGATTCACCCCCCCACTTT.

The chain couples TRBV28 to TRBJ1-4, with a tentative D call TRBD1 (5 bases). Looked up from germline, CDR1 is MDHEN and CDR2 is SYDVKM. There are 14 residues in the CDR3. The V and J ends lost 7 bases and 4 bases respectively, with 13 bases between them. The CDR3 loop is CASNTGDDNEKLFF. The CDR3 region has the DNA TGTGCCAGCAATACGGGGGACGATAATGAAAAACTGTTTTTT.

This clonotype turned up a few times. This rearrangement joins TRBV6-5 to TRBJ2-6; D gene unclear. The germline V and J ends were trimmed by 6 bases and 0 bases, with 6 bases remaining between them. Looked up from germline, CDR1 is MNHEY and CDR2 is SVGAGI. There are 14 residues in the CDR3. CDR3 sequence reads: CASRSTSGANVLTF. CDR3 bases: TGTGCCAGCAGGTCTACCTCTGGGGCCAACGTCCTGACTTTC.

This clonotype was counted many times. V and J are TRBV15 and TRBJ2-7, with 9 bases identical to TRBD2. The CDR3 length is 16 residues. V lost 3 bases, J lost 0 bases, and 6 bases stayed unmatched. The germline CDR1 and CDR2 sequences are LNHNV and YYDKDF (reference sequence). The CDR3 reads CATSRSGLAISYEQYF. Here the CDR3 DNA reads TGTGCCACCAGCAGGTCAGGACTAGCGATCTCCTACGAGCAGTACTTC.

This chain links TRBV21-1 with TRBJ2-4; the table's D gene call, TRBD1, was not cross checked with the DNA. TRBV21-1 is assigned pseudogene status. This CDR3 comprises 15 residues. CDR3 DNA sequence: TGTGCCAGCAGCAAGCAGGGGGGGAGCAAAAACATTCAGTACTTC. This codes for CASSKQGGSKNIQYF.

The rearrangement links TRBV20-1 to TRBJ2-1; tentative D call: TRBD2 (6 bases). The CDR3 is 14 residues long. CDR1 is DFQATT, CDR2 SNEGSKA, per germline (reference sequence). The CDR3 sequence: CSRTSRDSYNEQFF. CDR3 bases: TGCAGCCGAACCTCCCGGGACTCATACAATGAGCAGTTCTTC.

The chain combines TRBV6-2 or TRBV6-3 with TRBJ2-7; D call uncertain. The CDR3 runs to 17 residues. V was pared by 4 bases and J by 7 bases, with 26 bases between. Germline CDR1 and CDR2: MNHEY and SVGEGT. The CDR3 loop reads CASSFPPQRTSYNEQYF. In DNA, the CDR3 is TGTGCCAGCAGTTTCCCTCCCCAGCGAACCAGTTACAATGAGCAGTACTTC.

This clonotype has only a few counts. J is TRBJ2-1 and V is TRBV7-2, with 10 bases identical to TRBD1. CDR1 is SGHTA and CDR2 is FQGNSA in the germline V gene. The CDR3 has 16 residues. The J segment lost 15 bases and the V segment lost 5 bases, leaving 19 bases of the junction unmatched. The CDR3 DNA follows: TGTGCCAGCAGCCCAACCCCCGGGACAGGGGTCCCCAGCACGTTCTTC. Amino acids: CASSPTPGTGVPSTFF. The complete variable domain, with remaining parts taken from reference TRBV7-2 and TRBJ2-1, reads GAGVSQSPSNKVTEKGKDVELRCDPISGHTALYWYRQSLGQGLEFLIYFQGNSAPDKSGLPSDRFSAERTGGSVSTLTIQRTQQEDSAVYLCASSPTPGTGVPSTFFGPGTRLTVL.

The chain has TRBV5-1 and TRBJ2-3, with D tentatively TRBD1 or TRBD2 (5 bases each). Trimming removed 4 bases from V and 7 bases from J, with 28 bases in between. From germline, CDR1 is SGHRS and CDR2 YFSETQ. The CDR3 contains 18 residues. The CDR3 is CASSLHSPLGDRMNTQYF. CDR3 DNA: TGCGCCAGCAGCCTACACTCTCCCCTGGGGGACCGCATGAATACGCAGTATTTT. The variable domain in full, completed from reference TRBV5-1 and TRBJ2-3, reads KAGVTQTPRYLIKTRGQQVTLSCSPISGHRSVSWYQQTPGQGLQFLFEYFSETQRNKGNFPGRFSGRQFSNSRSEMNVSTLELGDSALYLCASSLHSPLGDRMNTQYFGPGTRLTVL.

With respect to this clonotype: At one of its ends the junction is not consistent with the germline gene, which may arise from a read error. The CDR3 is CASSEALGFGYGQYF. The CDR3 nucleotides read TGTGCCAGCAGTGAAGCGCTAGGTTTCGGCTACGGGCAGTACTTC. V is TRBV2 and J is TRBJ2-7, with D unclear. There are 15 residues in the CDR3. Germline loops: CDR1 SNHLY, CDR2 FYNNEI.

A few counts support this clonotype. A much bigger clone sits one base away, suggesting this may be a read error. This chain uses TRBV7-2 with TRBJ2-3; D gene unclear. V lost 5 bases to trimming and J lost 9 bases, with 18 bases between them. The V gene's germline CDR1 is SGHTA and CDR2 FQGNSA. CDR3 length: 14 residues. The CDR3, as DNA: TGTGCCAGCAGCGTAGTAGACCGGAGTCTGACGCAGTATTTT. It codes for CASSVVDRSLTQYF.

This clonotype was counted once. The V gene is TRBV20-1, the J gene TRBJ2-7; D might be TRBD2 (6 bases). V lost 3 bases and J 0 bases, leaving 15 bases between the germline ends. The CDR3 has 15 residues. CDR1 and CDR2 (germline): DFQATT, SNEGSKA (reference sequence). CDR3 sequence (DNA): TGCAGTGCTAGGTCTCGGGACTCATACTCCTACGAGCAGTACTTC. It codes for CSARSRDSYSYEQYF.

As regards this clonotype: This clone may be a read error of a much larger clone one base away. The V and J genes are TRBV7-2 and TRBJ2-1; D gene ambiguous. Germline V gene data show CDR1 as SGHTA and CDR2 as FQGNSA. This CDR3 comprises 13 residues. V was pared by 5 bases and J by 8 bases, with 13 bases between. CDR3 DNA sequence: TGTGCCAGCAGCGTACCTAGGGTCGATGAGCAGTTCTTC. Its translation is CASSVPRVDEQFF.

The chain links TRBV6-5 to TRBJ2-1, with D perhaps being TRBD1 or TRBD2 (6 bases each). V was trimmed by 7 bases and J by 10 bases, leaving 11 bases between them. This CDR3 has 11 amino acids. Germline CDR1 MNHEY, CDR2 SVGAGI. Written as DNA, the CDR3 is TGTGCCAGCACGGGGGACACGGAGCAGTTCTTC. This gives the protein CASTGDTEQFF.

As concerns this clonotype: A much bigger clone sits one base away, suggesting this may be a read error. This chain links TRBV7-9 with TRBJ2-7; a weak D match, TRBD1 (6 bases). Looked up from germline, CDR1 is SEHNR and CDR2 is FQNEAQ (reference sequence). This CDR3 is 15 amino acids long. CDR3 sequence: CASSPQGLSSYEQHF. The CDR3 DNA is TGTGCCAGCAGCCCACAGGGTCTAAGCTCCTACGAGCAGCACTTC.

Notes on this clonotype: Just one base apart from a much larger clone, this may be a read error. The V call is TRBV9, the J call TRBJ1-6, with 9 bases that match TRBD1. This CDR3 region has 14 residues. In germline, CDR1 is SGDLS, CDR2 YYNGEE. The CDR3 loop reads CASSEDRGWSPPHF. For the CDR3, the DNA is TGTGCCAGCAGCGAGGACAGGGGATGGTCACCCCCCCACTTT. Full variable domain (missing parts from reference TRBV9 and TRBJ1-6): DSGVTQTPKHLITATGQRVTLRCSPRSGDLSVYWYQQSLDQGLQFLIQYYNGEERAKGNILERFSAQQFPDLHSELNLSSLELGDSALYFCASSEDRGWSPPHFGNGTRLTVT.

There are a few counts of this clonotype. The V call is TRBV7-2, the J call TRBJ1-2; tentative D call: TRBD1 (5 bases). The CDR3 is 14 residues long. V was pared by 2 bases and J by 8 bases, with 15 bases between. The germline gives CDR1 SGHTA, CDR2 FQGNSA. CDR3 loop: CASSLPREDNGYTF. For the CDR3, the DNA is TGTGCCAGCAGCTTACCCAGGGAAGATAACGGCTACACCTTC.

The chain uses TRBV7-8 and TRBJ2-1; 8 nucleotides line up with TRBD1. The V gene end was trimmed by 6 bases and the J gene end by 2 bases; junction bases not matched to a gene: 6. Looked up from germline, CDR1 is SGHVS and CDR2 is FQNEAQ. This CDR3 contains 15 residues. The chain's CDR3 is CASRRGTGPYNEQFF. The CDR3 region has the DNA TGTGCCAGCAGACGGGGGACAGGACCCTACAATGAGCAGTTCTTC.